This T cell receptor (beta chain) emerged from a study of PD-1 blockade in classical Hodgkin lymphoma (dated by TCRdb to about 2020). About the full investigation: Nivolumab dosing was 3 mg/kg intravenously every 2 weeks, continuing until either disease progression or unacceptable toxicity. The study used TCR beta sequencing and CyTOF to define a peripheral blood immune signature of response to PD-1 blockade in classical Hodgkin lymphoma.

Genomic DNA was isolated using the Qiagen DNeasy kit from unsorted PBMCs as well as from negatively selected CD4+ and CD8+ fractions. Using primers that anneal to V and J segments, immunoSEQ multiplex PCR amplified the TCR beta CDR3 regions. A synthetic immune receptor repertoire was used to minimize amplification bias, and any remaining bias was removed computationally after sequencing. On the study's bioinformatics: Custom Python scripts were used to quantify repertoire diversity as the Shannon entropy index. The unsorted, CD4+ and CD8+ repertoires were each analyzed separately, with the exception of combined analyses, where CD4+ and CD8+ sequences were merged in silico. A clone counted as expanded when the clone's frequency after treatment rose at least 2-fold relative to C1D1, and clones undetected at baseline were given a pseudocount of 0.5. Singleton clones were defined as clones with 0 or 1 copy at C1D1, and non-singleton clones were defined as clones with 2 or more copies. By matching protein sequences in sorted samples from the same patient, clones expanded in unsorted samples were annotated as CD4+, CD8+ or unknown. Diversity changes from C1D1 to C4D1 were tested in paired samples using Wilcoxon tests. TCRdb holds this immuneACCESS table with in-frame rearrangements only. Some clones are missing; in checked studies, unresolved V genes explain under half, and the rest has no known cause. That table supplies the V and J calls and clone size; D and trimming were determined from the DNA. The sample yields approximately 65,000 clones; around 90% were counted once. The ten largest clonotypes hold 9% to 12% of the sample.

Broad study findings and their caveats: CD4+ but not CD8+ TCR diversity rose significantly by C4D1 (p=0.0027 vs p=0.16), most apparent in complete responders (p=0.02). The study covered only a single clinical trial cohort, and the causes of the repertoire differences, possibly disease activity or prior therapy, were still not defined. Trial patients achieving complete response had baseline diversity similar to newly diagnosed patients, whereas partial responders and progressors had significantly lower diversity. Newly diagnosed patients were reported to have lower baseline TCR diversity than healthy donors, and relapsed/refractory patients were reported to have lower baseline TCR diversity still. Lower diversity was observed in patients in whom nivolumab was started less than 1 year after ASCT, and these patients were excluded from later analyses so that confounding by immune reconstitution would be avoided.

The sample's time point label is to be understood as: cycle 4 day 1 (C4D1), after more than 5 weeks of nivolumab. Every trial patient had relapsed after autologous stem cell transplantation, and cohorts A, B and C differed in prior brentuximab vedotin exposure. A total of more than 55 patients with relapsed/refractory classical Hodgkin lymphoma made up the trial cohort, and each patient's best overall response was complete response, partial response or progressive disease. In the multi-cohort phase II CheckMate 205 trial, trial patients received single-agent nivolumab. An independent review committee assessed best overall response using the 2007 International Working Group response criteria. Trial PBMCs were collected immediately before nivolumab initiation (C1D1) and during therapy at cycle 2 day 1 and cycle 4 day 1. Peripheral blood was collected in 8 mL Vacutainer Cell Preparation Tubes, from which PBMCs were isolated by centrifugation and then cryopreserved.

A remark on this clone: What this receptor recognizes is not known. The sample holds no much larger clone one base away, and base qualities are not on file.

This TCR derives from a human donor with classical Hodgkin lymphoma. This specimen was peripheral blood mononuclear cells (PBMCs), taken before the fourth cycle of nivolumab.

The DNA sequence reads TGTGCCAGTAGTAAGGACAGGGACACTGAAGCTTTCTTT. It translates as CASSKDRDTEAFF. The rearranged segments are TRBV19 and TRBJ1-1, with TRBD1 identical over 8 junction bases. Sequences LNHDA (CDR1) and SQIVND (CDR2) are obtained from the germline V gene (reference sequence). The CDR3 starts with the cysteine, ends with the phenylalanine, and has 13 residues. Just the 39-base CDR3 DNA is kept, in frame starting at base 1. Trimming accounts for 4 bases at V and 3 bases at J, while the number of junction bases matched to no gene is 1.